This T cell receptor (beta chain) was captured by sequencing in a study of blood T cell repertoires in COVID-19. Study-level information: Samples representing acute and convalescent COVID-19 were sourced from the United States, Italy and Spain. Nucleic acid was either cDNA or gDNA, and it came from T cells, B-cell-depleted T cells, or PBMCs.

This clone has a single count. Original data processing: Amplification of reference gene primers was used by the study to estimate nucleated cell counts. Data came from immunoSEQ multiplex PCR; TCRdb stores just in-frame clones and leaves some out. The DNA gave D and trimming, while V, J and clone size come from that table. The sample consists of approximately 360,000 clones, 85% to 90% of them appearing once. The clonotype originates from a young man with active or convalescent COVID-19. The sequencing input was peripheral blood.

For the CDR3, the DNA is TGTGCCAGCAGCCCGATTTCTCAGGGGGCTCGCAATCAGCCCCAGCATTTT. This gives the protein CASSPISQGARNQPQHF. This chain uses TRBV5-8 with TRBJ1-5; 8 bases map to TRBD1. Germline assignment: CDR1 SGHTS and CDR2 YDEGEE. The CDR3 is 17 residues long. With V trimmed by 4 bases and J by 2 bases, 11 bases remained unmatched.